The sequence of this TCR beta chain was determined in a study of T cells in Graves' hyperthyroidism and ophthalmopathy. Whole-study results and caveats: Blood also carried most thyroid clonotypes expanded above 0.001.

This clonotype has at least ten counts. Antigen: not known. Looked up from germline, CDR1 is SNHLY and CDR2 is FYNNEI. Between the trimmed V and J ends, which lost 2 bases and 6 bases, there was a span of 13 bases. CDR3 length: 14 residues. The diagnoses drew upon clinical symptoms, serum thyroxine and TRAb, thyroid ultrasound and orbital computed tomography. Regions amplified from RNA transcripts were the TCR beta CDR3 regions. During a first-round RT-PCR of the TCR CDR3, the HTBI primer set was used. One entry per CDR3 protein, called by TCRdb with MiXCR from the multiplex PCR reads. The sample has hundreds of thousands of distinct CDR3 sequences; 38% are singletons.

The clonotype was recovered from a man aged 18 to 29 with Graves' hyperthyroidism. The V call is TRBV2, the J call TRBJ1-1; maybe TRBD1 (5 bases). The sequenced sample consisted of blood. The CDR3 protein is CASSERGSYPEAFF. For the CDR3, the DNA is TGTGCCAGCAGTGAACGGGGCTCCTACCCTGAAGCTTTCTTT.